The 21 T cell receptor beta chains reported below all come from one sample, sequenced in a study of low-dose radiotherapy and immunotherapy resistance in tumors. Time point denoted: after trial treatment. As for treatment: LDRT plus nivolumab, ipilimumab, low-dose cyclophosphamide and aspirin (RACIN trial). Gene-specific TRAV and TRBV primers were used for first-strand cDNA, covering alpha and beta chains. TCRs were amplified for around 21 PCR cycles with a constant-region primer and V-primer adapter. TCRdb reprocessed the reads with MiXCR, giving one entry per CDR3 protein. The data contain 100,000 or so distinct CDR3 sequences, less than 25% of them singletons. The sample in question was PBMCs, obtained after low-dose radiotherapy plus immunotherapy. All receptors come from a male donor with prostate cancer.

This clonotype was counted many times. The chain joins TRBV6-1 to TRBJ2-7; no clear D. The germline gives CDR1 MNHNS, CDR2 SASEGT. The CDR3 extends over 14 amino acids. The V end was cut by 4 bases, the J end by 3 bases, with 13 bases between. The DNA of the CDR3 is TGTGCCAGCAGTGGCGGACGGGCCGGCTACGAGCAGTACTTC. Protein sequence: CASSGGRAGYEQYF.

This clonotype was observed at least ten times. V usage is TRBV5-6 and J usage is TRBJ2-7; 11 bases align to TRBD1. V lost 4 bases, J lost 5 bases, and 2 bases stayed unmatched. Germline V CDR1 and CDR2: SGHDT, YYEEEE. The CDR3 has 13 amino acids. CDR3 sequence reads: CASSPGQGDEQYF. CDR3 DNA: TGTGCCAGCAGCCCGGGACAGGGGGACGAGCAGTACTTC. Full variable domain (missing parts from reference TRBV5-6 and TRBJ2-7): DAGVTQSPTHLIKTRGQQVTLRCSPKSGHDTVSWYQQALGQGPQFIFQYYEEEERQRGNFPDRFSGHQFPNYSSELNVNALLLGDSALYLCASSPGQGDEQYFGPGTRLTVT.

This clonotype came up many times. The chain employs TRBV11-2 and TRBJ1-1; no reliable D call. V was pared by 5 bases and J by 4 bases, with 5 bases between. Germline CDR1 SGHAT, CDR2 FQNNGV. There are 11 residues in the CDR3. CDR3 protein: CASSPTTEAFF. The CDR3 nucleotides read TGTGCCAGCAGCCCTACCACTGAAGCTTTCTTT.

This clonotype was seen ten or more times. The chain carries TRBV20-1 and TRBJ1-5; D is uncertain. Germline loops: CDR1 DFQATT, CDR2 SNEGSKA (reference sequence). This CDR3 region has 13 residues. Trimming shortened V by 0 bases and J by 3 bases, and 6 bases separated the two germline ends. CDR3 coding DNA: TGCAGTGCTAGAGAAGACCTCAATCAGCCCCAGCATTTT. Translated, it gives CSAREDLNQPQHF.

This clonotype was observed at least ten times. The chain has TRBV29-1 and TRBJ2-1; D uncertain. The V gene lost 6 bases and the J gene lost 2 bases, with 11 bases spanning the gap. The CDR3 extends over 13 amino acids. CDR1 is SQVTM and CDR2 is ANQGSEA in the germline V gene. For the CDR3, the DNA is TGCAGCGTGGACGGGCTCACCTACAATGAGCAGTTCTTC. This encodes CSVDGLTYNEQFF.

This clonotype was recorded many times. The V call is TRBV2, the J call TRBJ2-1, with D possibly being TRBD1 (6 bases). The CDR3 has 12 residues. Trimming removed 10 bases at V and 6 bases at J, with 13 bases between. Per the germline V gene, CDR1 is SNHLY and CDR2 is FYNNEI. The CDR3 DNA sequence: TGTGCCACCCAGGAAGGGGGCAATGAGCAGTTCTTC. This gives the protein CATQEGGNEQFF.

This clonotype was seen many times. CDR3 amino acids: CASFFSRNVETQYF. CDR3 DNA: TGTGCCAGCTTTTTTTCCCGCAACGTTGAGACCCAGTACTTC. The chain recombines TRBV18 with TRBJ2-5; no clear D. The CDR3 has 14 residues. Trimming took off 7 bases at V and 5 bases at J, with 17 bases between the two ends. In germline, CDR1 is KGHSH, CDR2 LQKENI.

This clonotype was observed at least ten times. This chain's CDR3 is CASSLDSLDRYGYTF. DNA of the CDR3: TGTGCCAGCAGCTTGGACAGCCTCGATCGCTATGGCTACACCTTC. The rearrangement joins TRBV5-8 to TRBJ1-2; D is undetermined. V was shortened by 0 bases and J by 4 bases, with 13 bases between the two germline ends. The CDR3 sequence is 15 residues long. Germline CDR1 is SGHTS and CDR2 is YDEGEE. Drawing the rest from reference TRBV5-8 and TRBJ1-2, the complete variable domain is EAGVTQSPTHLIKTRGQQATLRCSPISGHTSVYWYQQALGLGLQFLLWYDEGEERNRGNFPPRFSGRQFPNYSSELNVNALELEDSALYLCASSLDSLDRYGYTFGSGTRLTVV.

Worth noting for this clonotype: A single base is all that separates this from a far larger clone, so a read error is likely. The chain uses TRBV13 and TRBJ1-6; 8 nucleotides match TRBD1. The CDR3 totals 15 residues. The germline V gene encodes CDR1 PRHDT and CDR2 FYEKMQ (reference sequence). The CDR3 nucleotides are TGTGTCAGCAGTGTACAGGGGGTCAATAATTCACCCCTCCACTTT. As protein: CVSSVQGVNNSPLHF.

This clonotype has at least ten counts. The chain carries TRBV12-3 or TRBV12-4 and TRBJ2-5, with TRBD1 matching 12 bases. V was clipped by 7 bases and J by 5 bases; unmatched bases: 8. This CDR3 comprises 15 residues. CDR3 DNA sequence: TGTGCCAGCACTGCCGGGACAGGGGGCGCCGAGACCCAGTACTTC. Translating it yields CASTAGTGGAETQYF.

This clonotype was observed a few times. This sequence joins TRBV2 and TRBJ2-5, with 8 bases fitting TRBD2. The J segment lost 2 bases and the V segment lost 2 bases, leaving 4 bases of the junction unmatched. Germline V gives CDR1 SNHLY, CDR2 FYNNEI. The CDR3 has 15 amino acids. The DNA of the CDR3 is TGTGCCAGCAGTGAACGGCTAGCGGGTCAAGAGACCCAGTACTTC. Residues: CASSERLAGQETQYF.

This clonotype was counted at least ten times. This chain joins TRBV11-3 and TRBJ2-1, with D tentatively TRBD2 (6 bases). CDR1 is SGHNT and CDR2 is YENEEA in the germline V gene. Trimming took 5 bases from V and 5 from J, leaving 19 bases between them. The CDR3 consists of 16 residues. Here the CDR3 DNA reads TGTGCCAGCAGCGAACACGGCCGTACGGGAGACAATGAGCAGTTCTTC. Translating gives CASSEHGRTGDNEQFF.

Many counts were recorded for this clonotype. V gene TRBV6-1 combines with J gene TRBJ1-6, with D perhaps matching TRBD1 (5 bases). The CDR3 is made up of 14 amino acids. V was cut by 6 bases and J by 14 bases, with 20 bases left in between. Germline V gives CDR1 MNHNS, CDR2 SASEGT. This CDR3 reads CASSKRTTAGSLHF. The CDR3 nucleotides are TGTGCCAGCAGCAAGAGGACAACGGCGGGGTCCCTCCACTTT.

As concerns this clonotype: With a much larger clone just one base away, this may be a read error. The chain employs TRBV29-1 and TRBJ2-4; tentatively, D is TRBD1 or TRBD2 (5 bases each). The CDR3 covers 14 residues. Germline values: CDR1 SQVTM, CDR2 ANQGSEA. The chain's CDR3 is CSVRGVLAQNIQYF. The CDR3 DNA is TGCAGCGTGAGAGGGGTTTTAGCCCAAAACATTCAGTACTTC.

This clonotype rates as medium-sized (0.01 to 0.1%). The rearrangement joins TRBV6-1 to TRBJ2-7; tentatively, D is TRBD2 (5 bases). The CDR3 contains 13 residues. The germline V gene has CDR1 MNHNS and CDR2 SASEGT. The V and J ends lost 3 bases and 11 bases respectively, with 17 bases between them. The CDR3 loop reads CASSDPLSGSKYF. The CDR3 DNA reads as TGTGCCAGCAGTGACCCTCTGAGCGGTTCAAAGTACTTC.

There are many counts of this clonotype. This chain connects TRBV11-2 to TRBJ2-5, with 8 bases aligning to TRBD2. V dropped 5 bases and J dropped 5; count of bases not matched to a gene: 4. CDR1 SGHAT and CDR2 FQNNGV come from the germline V gene. The CDR3 has 13 residues. The CDR3 nucleotides are TGTGCCAGCAGCCCATTAGCGGGGGAGACCCAGTACTTC. This gives the protein CASSPLAGETQYF.

The chain combines TRBV6-1 with TRBJ2-2; TRBD2 aligns across 10 bases. Trimming cost V 5 bases and J 6 bases; bases outside gene matches: 9. Germline V gives CDR1 MNHNS, CDR2 SASEGT. The CDR3 spans 16 residues. CDR3 nucleotide sequence: TGTGCCAGCAGTTTGACTAGCGGGCGGAGGTCCGGGGAGCTGTTTTTT. Translating it yields CASSLTSGRRSGELFF.

The chain links TRBV7-2 to TRBJ1-3; 7 nucleotides match TRBD1. This CDR3 has 15 residues. After removal of 3 bases from V and 0 bases from J, the junction contained 2 bases not matched to a gene. CDR1 is SGHTA and CDR2 is FQGNSA in the germline V gene. The CDR3 region is CASSFGTDSGNTIYF. The CDR3 coding sequence is TGTGCCAGCAGCTTCGGGACAGACTCTGGAAACACCATATATTTT.

This clonotype was seen repeatedly, ten times or more. The chain is built from TRBV6-2 or TRBV6-3 and TRBJ1-5, with D unclear. The CDR3 contains 12 residues. Germline CDR1 is MNHEY and CDR2 is SVGEGT. V shed 8 bases and J shed 6 bases, with 11 bases lying between them. The chain's CDR3 is CASSLSPQPQHF. The CDR3 DNA follows: TGTGCCAGCTCCCTCTCACCTCAGCCCCAGCATTTT.

This clonotype was recorded many times. The gene calls are TRBV5-1 and TRBJ2-2; D might be TRBD1 (6 bases). This CDR3 spans 15 amino acids. Germline-derived CDR1 and CDR2 are SGHRS and YFSETQ. V lost 1 base and J 3 bases, leaving 10 bases between the germline ends. The chain's CDR3 is CASSLRQVYTGELFF. CDR3 DNA: TGCGCCAGCAGCTTGAGACAGGTGTACACCGGGGAGCTGTTTTTT. The entire variable domain, with the rest obtained from reference TRBV5-1 and TRBJ2-2, is as follows: KAGVTQTPRYLIKTRGQQVTLSCSPISGHRSVSWYQQTPGQGLQFLFEYFSETQRNKGNFPGRFSGRQFSNSRSEMNVSTLELGDSALYLCASSLRQVYTGELFFGEGSRLTVL.

This clonotype was picked up a small number of times. The chain links TRBV4-3 to TRBJ2-7; D uncertain. Trimming shortened V by 0 bases and J by 4 bases, and 13 bases separated the two germline ends. CDR3 size: 15 residues. Germline V gene sequence: CDR1 LGHNA, CDR2 YSLEER. The CDR3 DNA is TGCGCCAGCAGCCAAGAAAGGAACACTGGGTACGAGCAGTACTTC. It encodes CASSQERNTGYEQYF.